This T cell receptor beta chain is drawn from a study of Graves' ophthalmopathy and Graves' hyperthyroidism. The CDR3 consists of 16 residues. The V gene's germline CDR1 is LNHNV and CDR2 YYDKDF (reference sequence). V was clipped by 2 bases and J by 3 bases, with 14 bases between them. Stable hyperthyroid donors showed no ophthalmopathy during 18 months follow-up. As diagnostic evidence, clinical symptoms, serum thyroxine, TRAb, thyroid ultrasound and orbital computed tomography were relied upon. Broader study findings: The model flagged ophthalmopathy progression at about 68% sensitivity and 72% to 85% specificity.

RNA transcripts were the source from which TCR beta CDR3 regions were amplified. First-round RT-PCR relied on HTBI primers, and a second-round multiplex PCR came next. TCRdb reanalysed the multiplex PCR reads using MiXCR and keeps one entry per CDR3 protein. The sample has 400,000 to 450,000 distinct CDR3 sequences; roughly 21% are singletons. This clonotype was counted ten times or more. Antigen unknown. The chain is built from TRBV15 and TRBJ1-5; D possibly corresponds to TRBD1 (5 bases). The sample comprised peripheral blood. This TCR derives from a young woman with stable Graves' hyperthyroidism. The CDR3 here is CATSRSRVRDNQPQHF. The CDR3 coding sequence is TGTGCCACCAGCAGATCCAGGGTGCGGGACAATCAGCCCCAGCATTTT. Filled out from reference TRBV15 and TRBJ1-5, the complete variable domain reads DAMVIQNPRYQVTQFGKPVTLSCSQTLNHNVMYWYQQKSSQAPKLLFHYYDKDFNNEADTPDNFQSRRPNTSFCFLDIRSPGLGDTAMYLCATSRSRVRDNQPQHFGDGTRLSIL.